This T cell receptor beta chain was documented in a study of beta chain features in type 1 diabetes. Study-level results: The study notes PCR might favor shorter templates equally in patients and controls. Type 1 diabetes patients had moderately but significantly shorter TCRB CDR3s in all four CD4+ subsets. Within patients, naive, central memory and Treg TCRB repertoires seemed more similar than within healthy donors.

Of the isolated RNA, all was reverse transcribed, and so the sequenced material was expressed TCRB transcripts. TCRdb's copy holds only in-frame clones and misses some; the assay was immunoSEQ multiplex PCR. This table holds around 600,000 clones, roughly 12% found once. The authors took one heparinised blood draw, averaging about 120 mL, from each donor. This CDR3 contains 15 residues. The ends lost 3 bases at V and 4 bases at J; junction bases unmatched: 7. Germline lookup yields CDR1 SEHNR and CDR2 FQNEAQ (reference sequence). For this clone: Its specificity is not known.

Sequenced material: naive CD4+ T cells from blood. The TCR comes from a man aged 30 to 39 with type 1 diabetes. This chain uses TRBV7-9 with TRBJ2-3; 7 bases line up with TRBD1. The DNA of the CDR3 is TGTGCCAGCAGCTTCGCACAGGGGTTCGCAGATACGCAGTATTTT. Amino acid sequence: CASSFAQGFADTQYF.